The T cell receptor (beta chain) described here comes from a study of CD8 T cells in Susac syndrome. An input of about 0.5 to 1 ug of RNA was subjected to reverse transcription using random hexamers. One entry per CDR3 protein results from TCRdb running MiXCR on the immunoSEQ multiplex PCR reads. Of some 200,000 distinct CDR3 sequences listed, approximately 90% are singletons. The TCR was taken from a human donor with multiple sclerosis. Input material: CD8+ T cells from PBMCs.

The CDR3 spells CAWSEGTGANVLTF. In DNA, the CDR3 is TGTGCCTGGAGCGAGGGGACTGGGGCCAACGTCCTGACTTTC. This sequence joins TRBV30 and TRBJ2-6; D is tentatively TRBD1 or TRBD2 (5 bases each). The CDR3 length is 14 residues. The V end lost 3 bases, the J end lost 2 bases, and 8 bases lay between the germline ends. Germline V gene data show CDR1 as GTSNPN and CDR2 as SVGIG (reference sequence).